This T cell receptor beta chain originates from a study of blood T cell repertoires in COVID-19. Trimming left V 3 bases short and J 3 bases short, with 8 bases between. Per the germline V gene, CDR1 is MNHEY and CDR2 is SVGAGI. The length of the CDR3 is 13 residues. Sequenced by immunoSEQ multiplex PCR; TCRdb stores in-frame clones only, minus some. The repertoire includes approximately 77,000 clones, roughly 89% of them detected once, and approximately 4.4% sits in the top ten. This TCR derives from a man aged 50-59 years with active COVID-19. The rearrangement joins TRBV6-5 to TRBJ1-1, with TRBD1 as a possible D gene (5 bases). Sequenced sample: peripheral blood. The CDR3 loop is CASSYGAHTEAFF. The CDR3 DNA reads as TGTGCCAGCAGTTATGGGGCCCACACTGAAGCTTTCTTT.